This T cell receptor (beta chain) was captured by sequencing in a study of radiation and T cells in renal cell carcinoma. Data came from immunoSEQ multiplex PCR; TCRdb stores just in-frame clones and leaves some out. The data contain roughly 58,000 clones, 65% to 80% of them singletons. Time point reported: blood 4 weeks post-SBRT, at nephrectomy. Treatment: 15 Gy SBRT to primary tumor, nephrectomy 4 weeks later. Nephrectomy followed 15 Gy stereotactic body radiation by 4 weeks. Serial blood draws occurred at baseline and 2 and 4 weeks post-SBRT. Germline V gene lookup returns CDR1 SGHAT and CDR2 FQNNGV. CDR3 size: 15 residues. The V and J ends lost 10 bases and 5 bases, in that order; junction bases with no gene match: 14.

The sequence was collected from a man aged 55-75 years with renal cell carcinoma. The chain combines TRBV11-2 with TRBJ2-3; TRBD2 aligns across 8 bases. The sample was blood, taken from a patient whose treatment included radiotherapy and nephrectomy. Here the CDR3 reads CATSPGGRNGDTQYF. The CDR3 coding sequence is TGTGCCACCTCCCCGGGGGGGCGAAATGGAGATACGCAGTATTTT.